Listed below are T cell receptor beta chains from one sample, sequenced in a study of blood T cell repertoires in COVID-19. The assay was immunoSEQ multiplex PCR, and TCRdb's table has in-frame clones only and misses some. Here the sample spans around 29,000 clones, 70% to 90% being singletons. Sequenced: peripheral blood. Receptors originate from a human donor in a cohort sampled during active COVID-19. Both conserved end residues are part of each CDR3. Fields, in order: V gene, D gene, J gene, clone size, CDR3 DNA, CDR3 protein. A D gene is named only where the DNA matches it firmly. Some rows mark clone size as missing; the rest say once, few, many or name a class of expanded clone.

v_gene: TRBV11-2
d_gene: NA
j_gene: TRBJ2-5
abundance: NA
CDR3nt: TGTGCCAGCAGCTTAGGGGGGCAGGGATTAGATTTTGAGACCCAGTACTTC
CDR3aa: CASSLGGQGLDFETQYF

v_gene: TRBV6-5
d_gene: TRBD1
j_gene: TRBJ2-7
abundance: NA
CDR3nt: TGTGCCAGTGGGTGGACAGGACTGCACGAGCAGTACTTC
CDR3aa: CASGWTGLHEQYF

v_gene: TRBV5-1
d_gene: TRBD1
j_gene: TRBJ1-1
abundance: NA
CDR3nt: TGCGCCAGCAGCTTGGCCGGACAGGGCACTGAAGCTTTCTTT
CDR3aa: CASSLAGQGTEAFF

v_gene: TRBV2
d_gene: TRBD1
j_gene: TRBJ2-7
abundance: NA
CDR3nt: TGTGCCAGCAGTGCAGGACAGGGGGCCTACGAGCAGTACTTC
CDR3aa: CASSAGQGAYEQYF

v_gene: TRBV7-3
d_gene: TRBD2
j_gene: TRBJ2-1
abundance: NA
CDR3nt: TGTGCCAGCGGACTAGCGGGGGGGTCCTACAATGAGCAGTTCTTC
CDR3aa: CASGLAGGSYNEQFF

v_gene: TRBV5-1
d_gene: TRBD1
j_gene: TRBJ2-1
abundance: NA
CDR3nt: TGCGCCAGCAGCTTAACACAGGGGGCAGGGAATGAGCAGTTCTTC
CDR3aa: CASSLTQGAGNEQFF

v_gene: TRBV6-5
d_gene: NA
j_gene: TRBJ1-6
abundance: NA
CDR3nt: TGTGCCAGCAGTTCACTATACTATAATTCACCCCTCCACTTT
CDR3aa: CASSSLYYNSPLHF

v_gene: TRBV7-6
d_gene: TRBD1
j_gene: TRBJ2-7
abundance: NA
CDR3nt: TGTGCCAGCAGCACGGGACAGGGGATACACGAGCAGTACTTC
CDR3aa: CASSTGQGIHEQYF

v_gene: TRBV6-2/TRBV6-3
d_gene: TRBD1
j_gene: TRBJ2-7
abundance: NA
CDR3nt: TGTGCCAGCAGTTACTCCGATCCGGGACAGGGAGTCTACGAGCAGTACTTC
CDR3aa: CASSYSDPGQGVYEQYF

v_gene: TRBV28
d_gene: NA
j_gene: TRBJ1-1
abundance: NA
CDR3nt: TGTGCCAGCAGTTTAGGACTTTTGGCTTTCTTT
CDR3aa: CASSLGLLAFF

v_gene: TRBV5-1
d_gene: NA
j_gene: TRBJ1-1
abundance: NA
CDR3nt: TGCGCCAGCTGCCGAGATACAGGGAGGGACACTGAAGCTTTCTTT
CDR3aa: CASCRDTGRDTEAFF

v_gene: TRBV12-3/TRBV12-4
d_gene: NA
j_gene: TRBJ1-6
abundance: NA
CDR3nt: TGTGCCAGCAACCGGGGGTATAATTCACCCCTCCACTTT
CDR3aa: CASNRGYNSPLHF

v_gene: TRBV6-2/TRBV6-3
d_gene: NA
j_gene: TRBJ1-5
abundance: once
CDR3nt: TGTGCCAGCAGTTCCCCGGGACACCTTAGCAATCAGCCCCAGCATTTT
CDR3aa: CASSSPGHLSNQPQHF

v_gene: TRBV19
d_gene: NA
j_gene: TRBJ2-3
abundance: NA
CDR3nt: TGTGCCAGTAGATCCCTGGGCGGGCCAGATACGCAGTATTTT
CDR3aa: CASRSLGGPDTQYF

v_gene: TRBV18
d_gene: TRBD1
j_gene: TRBJ1-5
abundance: NA
CDR3nt: TGTGCCAGCTCACCACTACCCGGGACAGGGGGAAATCAGCCCCAGCATTTT
CDR3aa: CASSPLPGTGGNQPQHF

v_gene: TRBV27
d_gene: NA
j_gene: TRBJ1-6
abundance: NA
CDR3nt: TGTGCCAGCAGTTCGCTGAGAAGCCGATATTCACCCCTCCACTTT
CDR3aa: CASSSLRSRYSPLHF

v_gene: TRBV4-1
d_gene: TRBD2
j_gene: TRBJ2-2
abundance: NA
CDR3nt: TGCGCCAGCAGCCAAGGAGAGCGGGGGCCAGCCGGGGAGCTGTTTTTT
CDR3aa: CASSQGERGPAGELFF

v_gene: TRBV7-3
d_gene: NA
j_gene: TRBJ1-2
abundance: NA
CDR3nt: TGTGCCAGCAGCTTAACGCCCAGGGCTGGAGAAGACTATGGCTACACCTTC
CDR3aa: CASSLTPRAGEDYGYTF

v_gene: TRBV5-1
d_gene: NA
j_gene: TRBJ1-1
abundance: NA
CDR3nt: TGCGCCAGCAGCCTCCGACAGGAGAACACTGAAGCTTTCTTT
CDR3aa: CASSLRQENTEAFF

v_gene: TRBV5-1
d_gene: TRBD1
j_gene: TRBJ1-2
abundance: NA
CDR3nt: TGCGCCAGCAGCTTGGGACAGGGTGGCTACACCTTC
CDR3aa: CASSLGQGGYTF

v_gene: TRBV9
d_gene: TRBD2
j_gene: TRBJ2-3
abundance: NA
CDR3nt: TGTGCCAGCAGCCCCCCGGGCGGGGGGGCCGCAGATACGCAGTATTTT
CDR3aa: CASSPPGGGAADTQYF

v_gene: TRBV27
d_gene: TRBD1
j_gene: TRBJ2-6
abundance: NA
CDR3nt: TGTGCCAGTACGTCTCGGGACAGCCAAAACTCTGGGGCCAACGTCCTGACTTTC
CDR3aa: CASTSRDSQNSGANVLTF

v_gene: TRBV18
d_gene: TRBD1
j_gene: TRBJ1-1
abundance: NA
CDR3nt: TGTGCCAGCTCACCACAGAAGGGGGCAATGGCTTTCTTT
CDR3aa: CASSPQKGAMAFF

v_gene: TRBV5-8
d_gene: TRBD1
j_gene: TRBJ2-5
abundance: NA
CDR3nt: TGTGCCAGCAGCAGACAGGGATCCGAGACCCAGTACTTC
CDR3aa: CASSRQGSETQYF

v_gene: TRBV7-2
d_gene: TRBD1
j_gene: TRBJ1-3
abundance: NA
CDR3nt: TGTGCCAGCAGCCCAACAGGGGGAACGCTCTCTGGAAACACCATATATTTT
CDR3aa: CASSPTGGTLSGNTIYF

v_gene: TRBV10-3
d_gene: TRBD2
j_gene: TRBJ2-7
abundance: NA
CDR3nt: TGTGCCATCACTCCCGGGACTAGCGGGATCAACGAGCAGTACTTC
CDR3aa: CAITPGTSGINEQYF

v_gene: TRBV16
d_gene: NA
j_gene: TRBJ1-2
abundance: NA
CDR3nt: TGTGCCAGCAGCGCCCGCAACAGGGTCAATGGCTACACCTTC
CDR3aa: CASSARNRVNGYTF

v_gene: TRBV27
d_gene: NA
j_gene: TRBJ1-4
abundance: NA
CDR3nt: TGTGCCAGCAGTCCGACGACAGCTGGGGTCGAAAAACTGTTTTTT
CDR3aa: CASSPTTAGVEKLFF

v_gene: TRBV7-8
d_gene: TRBD1
j_gene: TRBJ1-4
abundance: NA
CDR3nt: TGTGCCAGCAGCTCGACAGGGGAAGAGGGTGAAAAACTGTTTTTT
CDR3aa: CASSSTGEEGEKLFF

v_gene: TRBV3-1/TRBV3-2
d_gene: TRBD1
j_gene: TRBJ1-2
abundance: NA
CDR3nt: TGTGCCAGCAGCCAAGATGAGGGGGCGGATGGCTACACCTTC
CDR3aa: CASSQDEGADGYTF

v_gene: TRBV3-1/TRBV3-2
d_gene: NA
j_gene: TRBJ2-4
abundance: NA
CDR3nt: TGTGCCAGCAGCTCGGGGTGGTCGGGGGGCGTTGGGAAGAACATTCAGTACTTC
CDR3aa: CASSSGWSGGVGKNIQYF

v_gene: TRBV11-2
d_gene: TRBD2
j_gene: TRBJ2-1
abundance: NA
CDR3nt: TGTGCCAGCAGCTTAGCGGGGAGGGGCTGGGATGAGCAGTTCTTC
CDR3aa: CASSLAGRGWDEQFF